The clone carrying this T cell receptor beta chain was seen only a few times. The entry originates in a study of blood T cell repertoires in COVID-19. Study details: The study drew acute and convalescent COVID-19 samples from the United States, Italy and Spain. The cDNA or gDNA used as material had been derived from T cells, B-cell-depleted T cells, or PBMCs.

V lost 1 base and J lost 0; bases outside the gene matches: 5. The CDR3 contains 16 residues. Germline CDR1 reads SGHRS; CDR2 reads YFSETQ. Here immunoSEQ multiplex PCR was the method, and the copy in TCRdb shows in-frame clones only, minus some. The data show fewer than 200,000 clones, around 86% seen once. The specimen sequenced was peripheral blood. The clonotype originates from a man aged 50-60 years with active or convalescent COVID-19. The chain couples TRBV5-1 to TRBJ2-3; TRBD2 aligns across 7 bases. CDR3 loop: CASSLLASGSTDTQYF. CDR3 coding DNA: TGCGCCAGCAGCTTGTTGGCTAGCGGTAGCACAGATACGCAGTATTTT.